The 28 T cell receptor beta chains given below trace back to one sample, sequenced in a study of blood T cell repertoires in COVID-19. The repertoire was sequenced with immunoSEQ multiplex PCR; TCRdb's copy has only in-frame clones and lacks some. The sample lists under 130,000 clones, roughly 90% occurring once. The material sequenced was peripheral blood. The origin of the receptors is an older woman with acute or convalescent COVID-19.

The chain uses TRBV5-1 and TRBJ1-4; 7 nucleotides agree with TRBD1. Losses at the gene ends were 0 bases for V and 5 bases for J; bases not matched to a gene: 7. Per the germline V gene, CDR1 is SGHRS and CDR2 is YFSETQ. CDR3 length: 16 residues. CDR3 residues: CASSLGQGGRNEKLFF. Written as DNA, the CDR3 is TGCGCCAGCAGCTTGGGCCAAGGGGGCAGGAATGAAAAACTGTTTTTT.

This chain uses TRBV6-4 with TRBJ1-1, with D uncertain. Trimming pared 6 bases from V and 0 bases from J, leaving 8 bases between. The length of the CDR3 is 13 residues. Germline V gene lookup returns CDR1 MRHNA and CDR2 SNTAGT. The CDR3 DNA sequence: TGTGCCAGCAGGGCCTTCCTGAACACTGAAGCTTTCTTT. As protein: CASRAFLNTEAFF.

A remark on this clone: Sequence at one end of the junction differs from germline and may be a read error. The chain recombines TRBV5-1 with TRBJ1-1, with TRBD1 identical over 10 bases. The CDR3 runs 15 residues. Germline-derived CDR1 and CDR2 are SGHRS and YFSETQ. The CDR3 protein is CASSKGQGGNSEAFF. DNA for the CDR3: TGCGCCAGCAGCAAAGGACAGGGGGGGAACAGTGAAGCTTTCTTT.

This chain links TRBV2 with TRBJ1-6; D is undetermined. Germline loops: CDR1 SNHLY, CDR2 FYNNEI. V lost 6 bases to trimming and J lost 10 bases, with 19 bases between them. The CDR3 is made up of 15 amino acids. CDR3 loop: CASREVSDGWSPLHF. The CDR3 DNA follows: TGTGCCAGCAGAGAGGTCAGTGATGGATGGTCACCCCTCCACTTT.

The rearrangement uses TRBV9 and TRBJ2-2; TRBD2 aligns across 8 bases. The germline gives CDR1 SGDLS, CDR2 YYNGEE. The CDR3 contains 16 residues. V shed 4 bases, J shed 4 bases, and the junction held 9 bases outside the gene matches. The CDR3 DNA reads TGTGCCAGCAGCCTTCTCCAGCGGGAGATCACCGGGGAGCTGTTTTTT. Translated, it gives CASSLLQREITGELFF.

The CDR3 DNA sequence: TGTGCCAGTAGTATTGATCAGGGGTATGGCTACACCTTC. The encoded protein is CASSIDQGYGYTF. V and J are TRBV19 and TRBJ1-2; TRBD1 is a possible D gene (6 bases). The CDR3 length is 13 residues. Germline CDR1 and CDR2: LNHDA and SQIVND (reference sequence). Trimming removed 3 bases at V and 5 bases at J, with 10 bases between.

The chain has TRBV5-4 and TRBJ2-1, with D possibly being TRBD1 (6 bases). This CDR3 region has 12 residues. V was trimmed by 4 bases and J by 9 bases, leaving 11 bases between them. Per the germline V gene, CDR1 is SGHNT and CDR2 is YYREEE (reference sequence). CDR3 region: CASSGTGLEQFF. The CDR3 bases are TGTGCCAGCAGCGGAACAGGGCTTGAGCAGTTCTTC.

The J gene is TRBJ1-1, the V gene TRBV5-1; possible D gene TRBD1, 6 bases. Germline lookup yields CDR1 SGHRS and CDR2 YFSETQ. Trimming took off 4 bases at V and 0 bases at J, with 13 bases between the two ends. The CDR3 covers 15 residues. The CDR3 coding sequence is TGCGCCAGCAGCCTGGACTACAGGGTGAACACTGAAGCTTTCTTT. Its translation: CASSLDYRVNTEAFF.

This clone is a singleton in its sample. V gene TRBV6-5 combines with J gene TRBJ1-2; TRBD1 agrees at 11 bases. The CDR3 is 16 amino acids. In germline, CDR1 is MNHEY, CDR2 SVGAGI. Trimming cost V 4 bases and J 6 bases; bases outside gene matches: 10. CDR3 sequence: CASSSPPGTGGNGYTF. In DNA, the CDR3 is TGTGCCAGCAGTTCCCCGCCGGGGACAGGGGGGAATGGCTACACCTTC.

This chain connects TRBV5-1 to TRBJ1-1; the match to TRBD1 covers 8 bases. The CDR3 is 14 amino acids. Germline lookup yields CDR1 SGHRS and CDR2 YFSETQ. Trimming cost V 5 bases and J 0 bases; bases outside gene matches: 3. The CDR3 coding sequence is TGCGCCAGCAGGCAGACAGGGGTGAACACTGAAGCTTTCTTT. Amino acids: CASRQTGVNTEAFF.

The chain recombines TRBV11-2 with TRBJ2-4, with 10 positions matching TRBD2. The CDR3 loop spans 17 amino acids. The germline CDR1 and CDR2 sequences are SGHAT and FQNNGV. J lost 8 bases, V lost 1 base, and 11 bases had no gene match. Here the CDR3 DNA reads TGTGCCAGCAGCTTAGGACGACTAGCGGGCCCCTGGGACATTCAGTACTTC. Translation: CASSLGRLAGPWDIQYF.

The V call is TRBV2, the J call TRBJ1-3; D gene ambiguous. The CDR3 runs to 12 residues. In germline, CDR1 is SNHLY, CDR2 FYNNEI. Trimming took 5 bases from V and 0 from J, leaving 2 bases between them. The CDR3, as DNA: TGTGCCAGCAGTTACTCTGGAAACACCATATATTTT. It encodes CASSYSGNTIYF.

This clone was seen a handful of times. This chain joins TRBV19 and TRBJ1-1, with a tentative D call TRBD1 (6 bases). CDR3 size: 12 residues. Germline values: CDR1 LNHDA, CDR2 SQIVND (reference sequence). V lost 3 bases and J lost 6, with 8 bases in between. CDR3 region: CASSIGGSEAFF. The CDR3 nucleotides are TGTGCCAGTAGTATTGGGGGCTCTGAAGCTTTCTTT.

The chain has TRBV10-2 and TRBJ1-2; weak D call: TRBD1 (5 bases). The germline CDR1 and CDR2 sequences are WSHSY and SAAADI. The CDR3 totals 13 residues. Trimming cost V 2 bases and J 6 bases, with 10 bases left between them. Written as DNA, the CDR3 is TGCGCCAGCAGTGAGAGGGGCTTGGATGGCTACACCTTC. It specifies CASSERGLDGYTF.

This CDR3 reads CASSYSKGVGQPQHF. CDR3 nucleotides: TGTGCCAGCAGTTACTCGAAAGGGGTCGGTCAGCCCCAGCATTTT. The chain joins TRBV6-5 to TRBJ1-5; D possibly corresponds to TRBD1 (5 bases). Germline V gives CDR1 MNHEY, CDR2 SVGAGI. This CDR3 region has 15 residues. The V gene lost 0 bases and the J gene lost 6 bases, with 12 bases spanning the gap.

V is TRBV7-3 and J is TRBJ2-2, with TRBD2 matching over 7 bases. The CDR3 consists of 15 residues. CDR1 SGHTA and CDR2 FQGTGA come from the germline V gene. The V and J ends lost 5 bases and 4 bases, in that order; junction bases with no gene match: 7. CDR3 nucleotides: TGTGCCAGCAGCCCGACGAGGGAGGGCACCGGGGAGCTGTTTTTT. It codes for CASSPTREGTGELFF.

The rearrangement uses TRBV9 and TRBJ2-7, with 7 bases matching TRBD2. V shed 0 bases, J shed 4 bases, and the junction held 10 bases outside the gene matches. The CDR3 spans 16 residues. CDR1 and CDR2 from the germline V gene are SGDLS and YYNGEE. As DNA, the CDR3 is TGTGCCAGCAGCGTAGTAAGGACTAGTTGGGGGTACGAGCAGTACTTC. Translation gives CASSVVRTSWGYEQYF.

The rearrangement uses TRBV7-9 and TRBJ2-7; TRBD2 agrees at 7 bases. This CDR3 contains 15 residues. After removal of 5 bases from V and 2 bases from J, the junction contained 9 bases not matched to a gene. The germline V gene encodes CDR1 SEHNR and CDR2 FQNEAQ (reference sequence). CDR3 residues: CASSPPFGGAYEQYF. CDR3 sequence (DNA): TGTGCCAGCAGCCCACCGTTTGGGGGGGCCTACGAGCAGTACTTC.

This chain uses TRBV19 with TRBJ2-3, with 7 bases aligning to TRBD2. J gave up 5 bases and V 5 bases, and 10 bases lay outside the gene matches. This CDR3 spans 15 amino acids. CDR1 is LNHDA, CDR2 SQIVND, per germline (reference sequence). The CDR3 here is CASSFSGLAGDTQYF. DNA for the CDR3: TGTGCCAGTAGTTTTAGCGGGCTAGCAGGAGATACGCAGTATTTT.

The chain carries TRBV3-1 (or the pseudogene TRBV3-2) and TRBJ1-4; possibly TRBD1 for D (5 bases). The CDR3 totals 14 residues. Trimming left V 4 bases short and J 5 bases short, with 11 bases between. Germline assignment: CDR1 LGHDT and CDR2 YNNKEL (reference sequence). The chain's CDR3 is CASSLDGGNEKLFF. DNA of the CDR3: TGTGCCAGCAGCCTGGACGGGGGGAATGAAAAACTGTTTTTT.

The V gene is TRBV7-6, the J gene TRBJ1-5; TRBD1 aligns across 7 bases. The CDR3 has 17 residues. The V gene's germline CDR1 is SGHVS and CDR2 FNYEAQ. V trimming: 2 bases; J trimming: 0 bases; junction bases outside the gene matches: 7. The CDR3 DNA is TGTGCCAGCAGCTTATCCGCCGGGACAGTTAGCAATCAGCCCCAGCATTTT. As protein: CASSLSAGTVSNQPQHF.

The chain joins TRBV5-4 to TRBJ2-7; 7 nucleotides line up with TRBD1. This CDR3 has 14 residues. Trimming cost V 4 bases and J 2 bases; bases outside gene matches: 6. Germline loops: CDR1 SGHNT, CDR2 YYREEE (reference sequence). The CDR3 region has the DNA TGTGCCAGCAGCCTGACAGGGCCCGCCTACGAGCAGTACTTC. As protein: CASSLTGPAYEQYF.

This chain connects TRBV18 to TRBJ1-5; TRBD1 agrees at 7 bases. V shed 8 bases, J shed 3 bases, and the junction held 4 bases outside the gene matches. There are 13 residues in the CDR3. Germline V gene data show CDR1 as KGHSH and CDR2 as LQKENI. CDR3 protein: CASQGQSNQPQHF. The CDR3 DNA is TGTGCCAGCCAGGGACAGTCCAATCAGCCCCAGCATTTT.

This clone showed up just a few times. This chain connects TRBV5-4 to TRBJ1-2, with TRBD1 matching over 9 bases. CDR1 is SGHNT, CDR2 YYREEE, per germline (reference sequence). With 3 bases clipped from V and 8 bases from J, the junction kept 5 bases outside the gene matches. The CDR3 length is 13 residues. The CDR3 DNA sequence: TGTGCCAGCAGCTCCGGGACAGGGCCCGGCTACACCTTC. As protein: CASSSGTGPGYTF.

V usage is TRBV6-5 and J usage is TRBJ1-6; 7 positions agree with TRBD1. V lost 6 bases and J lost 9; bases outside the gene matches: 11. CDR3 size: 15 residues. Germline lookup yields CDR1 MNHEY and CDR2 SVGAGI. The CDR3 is CASRVPGQKSSPLHF. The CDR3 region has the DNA TGTGCCAGCAGGGTTCCGGGACAGAAGAGTTCACCCCTCCACTTT.

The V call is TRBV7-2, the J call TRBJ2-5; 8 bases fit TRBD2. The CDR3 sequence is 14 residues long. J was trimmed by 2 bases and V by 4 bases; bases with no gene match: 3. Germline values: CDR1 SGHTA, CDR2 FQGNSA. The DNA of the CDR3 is TGTGCCAGCAGCTACCGCGGGAGGCAAGAGACCCAGTACTTC. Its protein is CASSYRGRQETQYF.

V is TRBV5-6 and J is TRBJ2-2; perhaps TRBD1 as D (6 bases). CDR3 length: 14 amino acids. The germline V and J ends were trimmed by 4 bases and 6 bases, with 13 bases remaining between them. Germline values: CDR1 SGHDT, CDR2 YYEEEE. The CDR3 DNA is TGTGCCAGCAGCCGCCCGACAGGTTCCGGGGAGCTGTTTTTT. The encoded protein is CASSRPTGSGELFF. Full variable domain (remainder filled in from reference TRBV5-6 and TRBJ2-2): DAGVTQSPTHLIKTRGQQVTLRCSPKSGHDTVSWYQQALGQGPQFIFQYYEEEERQRGNFPDRFSGHQFPNYSSELNVNALLLGDSALYLCASSRPTGSGELFFGEGSRLTVL.

Here the CDR3 reads CASSILPEAFF. The CDR3 DNA follows: TGTGCCAGCAGCATCCTTCCTGAAGCTTTCTTT. The rearrangement links TRBV7-9 to TRBJ1-1; D gene uncertain. CDR1 SEHNR and CDR2 FQNEAQ come from the germline V gene (reference sequence). This CDR3 region has 11 residues. V lost 5 bases and J lost 6, with 7 bases in between.